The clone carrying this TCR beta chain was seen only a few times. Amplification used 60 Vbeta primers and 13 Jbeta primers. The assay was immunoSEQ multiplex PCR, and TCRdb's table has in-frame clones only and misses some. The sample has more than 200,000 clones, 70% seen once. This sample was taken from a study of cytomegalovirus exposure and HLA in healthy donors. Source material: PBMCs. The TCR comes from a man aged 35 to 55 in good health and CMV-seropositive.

CDR3 in amino acids: CASSHGGNTEAFF. CDR3 nucleotides: TGTGCCAGCAGCCACGGGGGGAACACTGAAGCTTTCTTT. This chain joins TRBV5-4 and TRBJ1-1; weak D call: TRBD1 (5 bases). This CDR3 is built from 13 residues. Germline CDR1 is SGHNT and CDR2 is YYREEE (reference sequence). The V gene lost 4 bases and the J gene lost 1 base, with 8 bases spanning the gap.